This TCR beta chain was obtained from a study of blood T cell repertoires in COVID-19. On the study more broadly: T cells, B-cell-depleted T cells, or PBMCs provided the cDNA or gDNA that served as material.

Per the original data handling: Estimation of nucleated cell counts relied on the amplification of reference gene primers. Method: immunoSEQ multiplex PCR; TCRdb's copy keeps in-frame clones and lacks some. The DNA gave D and trimming, while V, J and clone size come from that table. The data show fewer than 200,000 clones, more than 75% seen once. Patients of the Seattle cohort, enrolled during active infection, were followed longitudinally. Trimming pared 6 bases from V and 7 bases from J, leaving 22 bases between. CDR3 length equals 17 residues. CDR1 is SNHLY, CDR2 FYNNEI, per germline. The genes are TRBV2 and TRBJ1-6; D is perhaps TRBD1 (5 bases). The sequenced material came from peripheral blood. This TCR came from a woman aged 70-85 years with COVID-19, enrolled during active disease. The CDR3 here is CASSPGLGGTTNSPLHF. CDR3 in DNA: TGTGCCAGCAGCCCCGGCCTCGGGGGGACGACGAATTCACCCCTCCACTTT.